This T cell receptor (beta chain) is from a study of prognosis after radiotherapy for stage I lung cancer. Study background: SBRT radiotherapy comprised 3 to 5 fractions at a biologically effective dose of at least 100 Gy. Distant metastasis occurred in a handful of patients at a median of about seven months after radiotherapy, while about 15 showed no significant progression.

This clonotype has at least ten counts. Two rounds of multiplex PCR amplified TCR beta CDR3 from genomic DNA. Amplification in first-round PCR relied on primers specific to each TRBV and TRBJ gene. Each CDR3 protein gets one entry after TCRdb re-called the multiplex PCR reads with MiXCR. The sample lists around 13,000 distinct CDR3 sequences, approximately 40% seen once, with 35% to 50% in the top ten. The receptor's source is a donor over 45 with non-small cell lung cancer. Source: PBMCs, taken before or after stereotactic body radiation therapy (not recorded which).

In nucleotides, the CDR3 is TGTGCCAGCAGCTTTCCCAGGAGTTACGCGTCCGGCGGGGAGCTGTTTTTT. It encodes CASSFPRSYASGGELFF. The gene calls are TRBV5-6 and TRBJ2-2, with D unclear. The CDR3 runs to 17 residues. CDR1 and CDR2 (germline): SGHDT, YYEEEE. Trimming left V 2 bases short and J 7 bases short, with 21 bases between.